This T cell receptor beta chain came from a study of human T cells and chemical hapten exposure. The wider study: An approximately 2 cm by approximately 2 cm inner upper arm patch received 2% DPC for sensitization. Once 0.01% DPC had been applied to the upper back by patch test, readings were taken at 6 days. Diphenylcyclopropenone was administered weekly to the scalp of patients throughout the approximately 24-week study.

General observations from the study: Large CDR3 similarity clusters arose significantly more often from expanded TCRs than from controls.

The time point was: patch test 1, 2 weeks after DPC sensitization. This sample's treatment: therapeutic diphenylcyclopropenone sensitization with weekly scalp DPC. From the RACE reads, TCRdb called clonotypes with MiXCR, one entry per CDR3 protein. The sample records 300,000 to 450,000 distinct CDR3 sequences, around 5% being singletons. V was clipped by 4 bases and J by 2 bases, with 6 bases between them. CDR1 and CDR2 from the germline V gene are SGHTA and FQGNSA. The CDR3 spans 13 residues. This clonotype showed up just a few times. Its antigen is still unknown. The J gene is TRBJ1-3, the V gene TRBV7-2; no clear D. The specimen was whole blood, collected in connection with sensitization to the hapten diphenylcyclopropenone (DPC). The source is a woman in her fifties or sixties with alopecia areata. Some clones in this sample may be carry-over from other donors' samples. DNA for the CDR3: TGTGCCAGCAGCTCCCCCCCTGGAAACACCATATATTTT. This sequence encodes CASSSPPGNTIYF.